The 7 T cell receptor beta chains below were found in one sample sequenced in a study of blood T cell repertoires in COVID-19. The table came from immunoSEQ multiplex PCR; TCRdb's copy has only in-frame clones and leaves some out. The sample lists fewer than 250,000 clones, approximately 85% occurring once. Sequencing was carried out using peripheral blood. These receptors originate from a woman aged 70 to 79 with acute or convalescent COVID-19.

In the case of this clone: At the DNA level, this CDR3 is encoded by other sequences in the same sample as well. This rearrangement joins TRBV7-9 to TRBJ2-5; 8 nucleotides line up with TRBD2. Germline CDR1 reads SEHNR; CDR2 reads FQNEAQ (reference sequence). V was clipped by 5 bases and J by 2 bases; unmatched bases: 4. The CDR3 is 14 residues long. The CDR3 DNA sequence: TGTGCCAGCAGCCTCGGGGGGGGGCAAGAGACCCAGTACTTC. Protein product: CASSLGGGQETQYF.

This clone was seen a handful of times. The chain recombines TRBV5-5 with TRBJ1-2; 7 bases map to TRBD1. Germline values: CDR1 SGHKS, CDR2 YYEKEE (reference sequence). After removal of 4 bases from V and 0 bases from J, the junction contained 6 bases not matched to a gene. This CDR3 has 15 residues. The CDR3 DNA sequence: TGTGCCAGCAGCCCCGTTACAGGGGCTAACTATGGCTACACCTTC. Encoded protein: CASSPVTGANYGYTF.

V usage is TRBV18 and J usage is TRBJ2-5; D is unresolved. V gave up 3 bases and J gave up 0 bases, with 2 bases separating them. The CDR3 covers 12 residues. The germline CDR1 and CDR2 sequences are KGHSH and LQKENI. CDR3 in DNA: TGTGCCAGCTCACCCGACCAAGAGACCCAGTACTTC. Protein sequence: CASSPDQETQYF.

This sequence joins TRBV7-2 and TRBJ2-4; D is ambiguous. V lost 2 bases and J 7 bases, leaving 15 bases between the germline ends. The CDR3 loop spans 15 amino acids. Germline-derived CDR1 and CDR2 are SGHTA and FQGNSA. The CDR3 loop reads CASSLNVASFNIQYF. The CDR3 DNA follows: TGTGCCAGCAGCTTAAATGTGGCCTCCTTTAACATTCAGTACTTC. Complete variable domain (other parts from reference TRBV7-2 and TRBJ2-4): GAGVSQSPSNKVTEKGKDVELRCDPISGHTALYWYRQSLGQGLEFLIYFQGNSAPDKSGLPSDRFSAERTGGSVSTLTIQRTQQEDSAVYLCASSLNVASFNIQYFGAGTRLSVL.

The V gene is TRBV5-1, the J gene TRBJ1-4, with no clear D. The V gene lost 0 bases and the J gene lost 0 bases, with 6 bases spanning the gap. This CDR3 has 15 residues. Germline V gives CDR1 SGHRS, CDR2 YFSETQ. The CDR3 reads CASSLGAATNEKLFF. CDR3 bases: TGCGCCAGCAGCTTGGGGGCAGCAACTAATGAAAAACTGTTTTTT.

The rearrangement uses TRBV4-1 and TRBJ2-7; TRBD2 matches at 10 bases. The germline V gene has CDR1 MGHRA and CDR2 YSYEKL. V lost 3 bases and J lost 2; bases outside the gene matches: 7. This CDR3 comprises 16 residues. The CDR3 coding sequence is TGCGCCAGCAGCCATGGCGGAGCGGGGGGGACCTACGAGCAGTACTTC. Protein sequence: CASSHGGAGGTYEQYF.

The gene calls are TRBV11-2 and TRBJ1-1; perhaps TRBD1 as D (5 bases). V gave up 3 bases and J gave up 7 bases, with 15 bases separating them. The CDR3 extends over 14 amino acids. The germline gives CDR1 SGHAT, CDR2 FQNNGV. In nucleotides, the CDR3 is TGTGCCAGCAGCTTTAGGGCAGGGTCGGATGAAGCTTTCTTT. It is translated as CASSFRAGSDEAFF.